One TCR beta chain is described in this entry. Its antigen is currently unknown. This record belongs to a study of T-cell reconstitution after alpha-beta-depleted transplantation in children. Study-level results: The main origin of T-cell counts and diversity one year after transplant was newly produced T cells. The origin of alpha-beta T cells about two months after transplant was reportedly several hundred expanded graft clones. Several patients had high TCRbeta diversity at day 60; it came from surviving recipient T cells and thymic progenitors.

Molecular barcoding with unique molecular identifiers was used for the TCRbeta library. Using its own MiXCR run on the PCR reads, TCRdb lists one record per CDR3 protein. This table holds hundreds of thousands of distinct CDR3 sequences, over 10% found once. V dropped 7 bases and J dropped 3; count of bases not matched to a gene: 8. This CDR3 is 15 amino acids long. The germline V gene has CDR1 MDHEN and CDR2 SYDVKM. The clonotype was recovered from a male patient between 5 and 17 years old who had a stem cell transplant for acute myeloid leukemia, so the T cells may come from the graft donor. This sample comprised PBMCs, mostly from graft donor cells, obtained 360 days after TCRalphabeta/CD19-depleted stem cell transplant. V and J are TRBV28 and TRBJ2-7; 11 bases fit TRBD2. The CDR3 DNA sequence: TGTGCCAGCACCTCCTTGGGGACTAGCGGCTACGAGCAGTACTTC. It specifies CASTSLGTSGYEQYF. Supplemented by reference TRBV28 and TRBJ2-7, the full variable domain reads DVKVTQSSRYLVKRTGEKVFLECVQDMDHENMFWYRQDPGLGLRLIYFSYDVKMKEKGDIPEGYSVSREKKERFSLILESASTNQTSMYLCASTSLGTSGYEQYFGPGTRLTVT.